These 13 T cell receptor beta chains came from one sample sequenced in a study of T-cell memory formation after mild COVID-19. TCRdb redid the calling of the 5' RACE reads with MiXCR, one entry per CDR3 protein. The table lists 180,000 or so distinct CDR3 sequences, around 10% of them singletons, with roughly 3.8% in the top ten. Specimen: PBMCs or a T cell subset sorted from them (not recorded which). The receptor source for this set is a man aged 18 to 30 who had mild COVID-19 (a few samples of this study predate the infection). Cell type and time point are not known.

This clonotype was detected a few times. This chain uses TRBV7-9 with TRBJ2-3; TRBD1 agrees at 8 bases. The V gene's germline CDR1 is SEHNR and CDR2 FQNEAQ (reference sequence). Losses at the gene ends were 3 bases for V and 2 bases for J; bases not matched to a gene: 1. The CDR3 has 14 amino acids. CDR3 loop: CASSLTGVTDTQYF. The CDR3, as DNA: TGTGCCAGCAGCTTGACAGGGGTCACAGATACGCAGTATTTT.

The chain is built from TRBV10-2 and TRBJ1-5; D may be TRBD1 (5 bases). This CDR3 has 17 residues. Trimming stripped 0 bases from V and 6 bases from J, with 18 bases between. CDR1 and CDR2 (germline): WSHSY, SAAADI. The CDR3 DNA is TGCGCCAGCAGTGAGTCCAGGGAGGGGAGGCGGGTTCAGCCCCAGCATTTT. Amino acids: CASSESREGRRVQPQHF.

This clonotype was counted a few times. This chain links TRBV6-2 or TRBV6-3 with TRBJ1-5; D is possibly TRBD1 (6 bases). Trimming took off 7 bases at V and 11 bases at J, with 21 bases between the two ends. Looked up from germline, CDR1 is MNHEY and CDR2 is SVGEGT. This CDR3 comprises 14 residues. The DNA of the CDR3 is TGTGCCAGCAATAAACGGGGGCCTAGGGAGGCCCAGCATTTT. This translates into CASNKRGPREAQHF.

This clonotype was picked up a small number of times. The chain joins TRBV5-1 to TRBJ2-3; D call uncertain. Trimming removed 3 bases at V and 2 bases at J, with 13 bases between. Germline V gene lookup returns CDR1 SGHRS and CDR2 YFSETQ. The CDR3 totals 15 residues. The DNA for the CDR3 is TGCGCCAGCAGCTCAGATGGGGAATTCACAGATACGCAGTATTTT. Translated: CASSSDGEFTDTQYF. Full variable domain (missing parts from reference TRBV5-1 and TRBJ2-3): KAGVTQTPRYLIKTRGQQVTLSCSPISGHRSVSWYQQTPGQGLQFLFEYFSETQRNKGNFPGRFSGRQFSNSRSEMNVSTLELGDSALYLCASSSDGEFTDTQYFGPGTRLTVL.

Ten or more counts support this clonotype. The chain uses TRBV20-1 and TRBJ2-7; 7 bases map to TRBD1. Germline V gene sequence: CDR1 DFQATT, CDR2 SNEGSKA (reference sequence). CDR3 size: 13 residues. The junction had 11 bases not matched to a gene; V was cut back by 6 bases and J by 6 bases. The CDR3 coding sequence is TGCAGTGCCCCGAGACAGGGTCTCGTCGAGCAGTACGTC. It specifies CSAPRQGLVEQYV.

This clonotype was picked up many times. This rearrangement joins TRBV12-3 or TRBV12-4 to TRBJ2-1; D is perhaps TRBD2 (7 bases). The CDR3 is made up of 13 amino acids. Trimming left V 4 bases short and J 9 bases short, with 13 bases between. CDR3 sequence reads: CASSSIGGGEQFF. The CDR3 bases are TGTGCCAGCAGTTCTATAGGGGGGGGTGAGCAGTTCTTC.

Only a few counts were recorded for this clonotype. The chain employs TRBV4-3 and TRBJ2-3, with 10 bases identical to TRBD1. V lost 1 base to trimming and J lost 4 bases; unmatched junction nucleotides: 8. This CDR3 spans 17 amino acids. Germline V CDR1 and CDR2: LGHNA, YSLEER. CDR3 loop: CASSQVPGQGVPDTQYF. DNA for the CDR3: TGCGCCAGCAGCCAAGTCCCAGGACAGGGGGTCCCAGATACGCAGTATTTT.

The chain is built from TRBV5-1 and TRBJ2-7; D is uncertain. The CDR3 consists of 15 residues. Trimming cost V 0 bases and J 3 bases, with 13 bases left between them. The V gene's germline CDR1 is SGHRS and CDR2 YFSETQ. The CDR3 DNA reads TGCGCCAGCAGCTTGGACGCGACACCTAACTACGAGCAGTACTTC. Residues: CASSLDATPNYEQYF.

The chain combines TRBV15 with TRBJ2-3; D uncertain. The CDR3 is 15 residues long. Germline V gene sequence: CDR1 LNHNV, CDR2 YYDKDF (reference sequence). V gave up 0 bases and J gave up 2 bases, with 9 bases separating them. CDR3 residues: CATSRDGRPTDTQYF. The CDR3 DNA reads as TGTGCCACCAGCAGAGATGGACGCCCCACAGATACGCAGTATTTT.

There are many counts of this clonotype. The CDR3 loop is CASSLGHGNTIYF. CDR3 nucleotides: TGTGCCAGCAGCTTAGGACACGGAAACACCATATATTTT. V gene TRBV7-9 combines with J gene TRBJ1-3; no reliable D call. This CDR3 region has 13 residues. The V end lost 1 base, the J end lost 4 bases, and 5 bases lay between the germline ends. Germline CDR1 and CDR2: SEHNR and FQNEAQ (reference sequence).

The rearrangement uses TRBV7-2 and TRBJ2-3; maybe TRBD2 (5 bases). Between the trimmed V and J ends, which lost 7 bases and 0 bases, there was a span of 11 bases. The germline CDR1 and CDR2 sequences are SGHTA and FQGNSA. This CDR3 is 14 amino acids long. In DNA, the CDR3 is TGTGCCAGCAACGGACTTCCTAGCACAGATACGCAGTATTTT. Protein sequence: CASNGLPSTDTQYF.

This clonotype was counted only a few times. The J gene is TRBJ1-2, the V gene TRBV19, with D perhaps matching TRBD1 (5 bases). Germline V CDR1 and CDR2: LNHDA, SQIVND (reference sequence). The CDR3 covers 14 residues. Between the trimmed V and J ends, which lost 6 bases and 3 bases, there was a span of 14 bases. This chain's CDR3 is CASRPTRGHYGYTF. CDR3 nucleotide sequence: TGTGCCAGTAGACCCACGAGGGGACACTATGGCTACACCTTC.

The rearrangement joins TRBV5-4 to TRBJ2-5, with 8 bases lining up with TRBD2. Germline values: CDR1 SGHNT, CDR2 YYREEE (reference sequence). The CDR3 runs 15 residues. Losses at the gene ends were 4 bases for V and 2 bases for J; bases not matched to a gene: 7. The CDR3 nucleotides are TGTGCCAGCAGCCCCTTAGCGGGGAAGCAAGAGACCCAGTACTTC. This encodes CASSPLAGKQETQYF.